This T cell receptor (beta chain) was recorded in a study of T cells after yellow fever vaccination. Study-level points and caveats: Post-booster repertoires again held most primary-vaccination clones (about 95% CD4, roughly 90% CD8).

Germline V gene data show CDR1 as SGHTA and CDR2 as FQGNSA. V lost 5 bases and J 0 bases, leaving 10 bases between the germline ends. The CDR3 is 14 residues long. This clonotype was observed at least ten times. The antigen is unknown. TCR cDNA was made by 5'RACE template switching, adding a universal primer site and UMIs. TCRdb reanalysed the 5' RACE reads using MiXCR and keeps one entry per CDR3 protein. The sample yields about 140,000 distinct CDR3 sequences, approximately 6.6% seen once. This sequence originates from a man younger than 45 who received the YFV17D yellow fever vaccine. V and J are TRBV7-2 and TRBJ2-5, with D perhaps TRBD1 or TRBD2 (6 bases each). Sequences were derived from CD4+ T cells sorted from PBMCs, sampled 10 days after the yellow fever booster vaccination. In DNA form, the CDR3 reads TGTGCCAGCAGCCTACGGGGGCACCAAGAGACCCAGTACTTC. It specifies CASSLRGHQETQYF. The full variable domain, completed using reference TRBV7-2 and TRBJ2-5, is GAGVSQSPSNKVTEKGKDVELRCDPISGHTALYWYRQSLGQGLEFLIYFQGNSAPDKSGLPSDRFSAERTGGSVSTLTIQRTQQEDSAVYLCASSLRGHQETQYFGPGTRLLVL.